What follows describes a single T cell receptor (beta chain). Its cognate antigen has yet to be identified. Per-base qualities were not stored, and no clone one base away is much larger. RNA was extracted with the RNeasy kit and roughly 0.5 to 1 ug was reverse transcribed using random hexamers. The immunoSEQ multiplex PCR assay, which covers 54 Vbeta and 13 Jbeta segments, was used to amplify TCR beta CDR3 regions. To correct PCR amplification bias, a synthetic template baseline was used for both primer optimization and computational correction. For the original study's pipeline: Only productive sequences were kept, with reads annotated to V, D and J genes according to IMGT and analyzed in immunoSEQ Analyzer. Clonality was calculated as one minus the Shannon entropy normalized by log2 of the number of productive unique sequences. Public and private clones were assessed among the 100 most prevalent clones of each patient and control. Clones were defined as Susac-specific when absent from the healthy and MS cohorts, from approximately 1,100 published viral clones and from other ImmuneACCESS disease sequences. TCRdb redid the processing of the public reads, applying fastp at Q25 and MiXCR, and retained in-frame beta chains. One record per CDR3 amino acid sequence lists the most common genes and DNA. For this entry, the V and J calls and clone size follow TCRdb and not the study's own pipeline. The sample includes about 110,000 distinct CDR3 sequences, with approximately 94% observed a single time. The ten top clones hold 0.4% to 0.5% of the sample.

Trimming removed 3 bases from V and 0 bases from J, leaving 9 bases between the germline ends. For CDR1 and CDR2, the germline V gene lists SGDLS and YYNGEE. Its CDR3 holds 14 amino acids, cysteine through phenylalanine. The kept DNA is CDR3 alone, 42 bases in frame from the first base. Peripheral blood CD8+ and CD4+ T cells from healthy donors, Susac syndrome patients and multiple sclerosis patients were profiled using high-throughput TCR beta sequencing. Susac syndrome patients met recently defined diagnostic criteria for definite or probable disease. Bulk CD8+ and CD4+ T cells were purified by magnetic negative isolation, while CD8+ TEMRA cells were enriched using FACS. Blood was drawn into EDTA tubes, processed within 24 hours, and PBMCs were isolated by density gradient centrifugation. PBMCs intended for TCR sequencing were frozen in liquid nitrogen and were later thawed in a 37 degrees C water bath. The sorted or isolated CD4+, CD8+ and CD8+ TEMRA cells reached a purity of at least 90%.

These data are taken from a study of CD8 T cells in Susac syndrome (dated by TCRdb to about 2019). Background on the whole study: Of the Susac syndrome patients who were sequenced, 5 or 6 had clinically active disease and 8 or 9 were in clinical remission. At blood withdrawal, Susac syndrome patients were therapy-naive, treated with corticosteroids (with IVIg additionally given to some), or treated with IVIg alone. Whether CD8+ T cell activation and differentiation in Susac syndrome was antigen driven was tested using repertoire sequencing. The clonality of the CD8+ T cell repertoire was compared across around twelve healthy donors, about 14 Susac syndrome patients and roughly 16 multiple sclerosis patients. Study-wide conclusions, independent of this receptor: Clonal expansion was observed in Susac syndrome CD8+ repertoires, with the highest expansion in CD8+ TEMRA cells and greater expansion in clinically active than in remitting patients. In the total CD8+ and CD8+ TEMRA repertoires, more than 15 and five Susac-specific public clones, respectively, were identified. The number of individuals in the TCR sequencing and HLA analysis was acknowledged as relatively small.

The sequenced sample consisted of CD8+ T cells from PBMCs. The chain uses TRBV9 and TRBJ1-1; no confident D gene assignment can be made. The source of this sequence is a human donor with Susac syndrome. The nucleotide sequence is given as TGTGCCAGCAGCGCTCAGAAGGTGAACACTGAAGCTTTCTTT. Translated, it gives CASSAQKVNTEAFF.